A selection of T cell receptor beta chains follows, all from one sample in a study of shared clonotypes between healthy human individuals. Measured with immunoSEQ multiplex PCR; TCRdb has only the in-frame clones, and not every one. The sample consists of about 680,000 clones, roughly nine tenths of them appearing once. What was sequenced was naive CD8+ T cells sorted from blood. Source of these receptors: a man aged 25 to 40 in good health. CDR3s include the opening cysteine and the closing phenylalanine or tryptophan. Each record gives: V gene, clone size, J gene, D gene, CDR3 DNA, CDR3 protein. D genes are given only for firm matches. Only some rows state a clone size, as once, few, many or a class for expanded clones.

TRBV5-1	.	TRBJ2-2	.	TGCGCCAGCAGCTACGACAGATTGACCGGGGAGCTGTTTTTT	CASSYDRLTGELFF
TRBV28	.	TRBJ2-7	.	TGTGCCAGCAGTTTCCCGGCCGTCTACGAGCAGTACTTC	CASSFPAVYEQYF
TRBV11-2	.	TRBJ2-3	TRBD2	TGTGCCAGCAGCTTAGATCCTAGCGGGAGAAGCACAGATACGCAGTATTTT	CASSLDPSGRSTDTQYF
TRBV9	.	TRBJ1-1	.	TGTGCCAGCAGCACCCTGGGGCTATCGCACACTGAAGCTTTCTTT	CASSTLGLSHTEAFF
TRBV15	.	TRBJ2-3	.	TGTGCCACCAGCAGTAGGGAAGATACGCAGTATTTT	CATSSREDTQYF
TRBV4-3	.	TRBJ2-7	.	TGCGCCAGCAGCCAAGAGGAGGACTACGAGCAGTACTTC	CASSQEEDYEQYF
TRBV2	.	TRBJ2-3	TRBD2	TGTGCCAGCAGCCGACTAGCGGGAGGCACAGATACGCAGTATTTT	CASSRLAGGTDTQYF
TRBV7-9	.	TRBJ2-7	.	TGTGCCAGCAGCTCGATCCCGGACAGCTCCTACGAGCAGTACTTC	CASSSIPDSSYEQYF
TRBV5-1	.	TRBJ1-5	TRBD1	TGCGCCAGCAGCCCAGGGGGTCGGGGCAATCAGCCCCAGCATTTT	CASSPGGRGNQPQHF
TRBV9	.	TRBJ2-7	.	TGTGCCAGCAGCGTAAACGGTAAACGCGAGCAGTACTTC	CASSVNGKREQYF
TRBV4-3	.	TRBJ2-5	.	TGCGCCAGCAGCCAAGAGGAGACCCAGTACTTC	CASSQEETQYF
TRBV13	.	TRBJ2-6	.	TGTGCCAGCAGCTTAGGAACGCAGGGACAAGACCCTGGGGCCAACGTCCTGACTTTC	CASSLGTQGQDPGANVLTF
TRBV5-6	.	TRBJ1-2	.	TGTGCCAGCAGCTTGGGGGCATGGGCCCTTAACTATGGCTACACCTTC	CASSLGAWALNYGYTF
TRBV10-1	.	TRBJ2-1	TRBD2	TGCGCCAGCAGTCGTCTAGCGGGCTACAATGAGCAGTTCTTC	CASSRLAGYNEQFF
TRBV11-2	.	TRBJ2-1	.	TGTGCCAGCAGCCGGCTGGGATACGCTGAGCAGTTCTTC	CASSRLGYAEQFF
TRBV7-9	.	TRBJ2-7	TRBD2	TGTGCCAGCAGCTTAGCGGCTAGCGGGGGCTACGAGCAGTACTTC	CASSLAASGGYEQYF
TRBV10-3	.	TRBJ1-2	TRBD1	TGTGCCATCAATCCCGGTACTACAGGGGAGGGCTACACCTTC	CAINPGTTGEGYTF
TRBV7-9	once	TRBJ2-7	.	TGTGCCAGCAGCACCCCCCGGTTTGGCAGAGTCTACGAGCAGTACTTC	CASSTPRFGRVYEQYF
TRBV2	few	TRBJ2-7	.	TGTGCCAGCAGTGAGGGTTCCTACGAGCAGTACTTC	CASSEGSYEQYF
TRBV11-2	.	TRBJ2-3	TRBD2	TGTGCCAGCAGCTTAGATTTCTTAGCGGGATTGGGCACAGATACGCAGTATTTT	CASSLDFLAGLGTDTQYF
TRBV18	.	TRBJ2-3	.	TGTGCCAGCTCACCTTCCGCGGGTAAATACACAGATACGCAGTATTTT	CASSPSAGKYTDTQYF
TRBV7-7	.	TRBJ2-1	TRBD1	TGTGCCAGCAGCCGGACTCCTCAGGGGGCTGGCTTATACAATGAGCAGTTCTTC	CASSRTPQGAGLYNEQFF
TRBV27	.	TRBJ2-1	.	TGTGCCAGCAGTTTCGGCAGGGACGAATTCTTC	CASSFGRDEFF
TRBV27	.	TRBJ1-2	.	TGTGCCAGCAGTTTAACGGGAACTAACTATGGCTACACCTTC	CASSLTGTNYGYTF
TRBV27	.	TRBJ2-5	TRBD1	TGTGCCAGCACCGGACAGGGGGGGAAACGTGAGACCCAGTACTTC	CASTGQGGKRETQYF
TRBV6-1	once	TRBJ2-2	.	TGTGCCAGCGAAGGTTCGGGAGTAACCACCGGGGAGCTGTTTTTT	CASEGSGVTTGELFF
TRBV9	.	TRBJ2-3	TRBD2	TGTGCCAGCAGCCCTGGAGCGGGGACGCAGTATTTT	CASSPGAGTQYF
TRBV5-6	.	TRBJ2-7	.	TGTGCCAGCAGCTTTCGGGGTAGCGGCTACGAGCAGTACTTC	CASSFRGSGYEQYF
TRBV6-5	.	TRBJ1-1	.	TGTGCCAGCAGTTACAACAGGGAAATGAACACTGAAGCTTTCTTT	CASSYNREMNTEAFF
TRBV6-5	.	TRBJ1-2	.	TGTGCCAGCAGCCCCCAAGGGAGTTCTGGCTACACCTTC	CASSPQGSSGYTF
TRBV5-6	.	TRBJ2-1	.	TGTGCCAGCAGCTTGTGGCTAGCAGCCACGGGGCAGTTCTTC	CASSLWLAATGQFF
TRBV5-1	.	TRBJ1-5	TRBD1	TGCGCCAGCAGCTTGGCCCTACAGGGGGGAAATCAGCCCCAGCATTTT	CASSLALQGGNQPQHF
TRBV19	.	TRBJ2-2	.	TGTGCCAGTAGTCCCCTGGGTGGGCAGGGAACCCGCACCGGGGAGCTGTTTTTT	CASSPLGGQGTRTGELFF
TRBV27	.	TRBJ2-2	.	TGTGCCAGCAGTTTAGGGGGACTTGCGGCTGGGCCCGGGGAGCTGTTTTTT	CASSLGGLAAGPGELFF
TRBV30	once	TRBJ2-5	.	TGTGCCTGGAACGAGCTACTCGGGGAGACCCAGTACTTC	CAWNELLGETQYF
TRBV28	once	TRBJ2-7	.	TGTGCCAGCAGTCGCTACGAGCAGTACTTC	CASSRYEQYF
TRBV7-9	.	TRBJ2-7	.	TGTGCCAGCAGCGAGATACCGGGGTCCTACGAGCAGTACTTC	CASSEIPGSYEQYF
TRBV6-5	.	TRBJ2-1	TRBD2	TGTGCCAGCGAAAACCCTAGAGCGGGGGATGAGCAGTTCTTC	CASENPRAGDEQFF
TRBV19	.	TRBJ2-2	TRBD2	TGTGCCAGTAGAATAGCGGGGGGTACGAACACCGGGGAGCTGTTTTTT	CASRIAGGTNTGELFF
TRBV11-2	.	TRBJ2-7	TRBD2	TGTGCCAGCAGCTCATCAACTAGCGGGAGCACCTACGAGCAGTACTTC	CASSSSTSGSTYEQYF
TRBV5-6	.	TRBJ1-1	.	TGTGCCAGCAGCCCTCGACTGAACACTGAAGCTTTCTTT	CASSPRLNTEAFF
TRBV7-9	.	TRBJ2-7	.	TGTGCCAGCAGCTTAGGAGGTGGGACAAGCTACGAGCAGTACTTC	CASSLGGGTSYEQYF
TRBV4-1	.	TRBJ2-1	.	TGCGCCAGCAGCCAAGATCAGGGCACCTACAATGAGCAGTTCTTC	CASSQDQGTYNEQFF
TRBV7-9	.	TRBJ1-2	TRBD1	TGTGCCAGCAGCTTCCCGGGACAGGAACCCCATGGCTACACCTTC	CASSFPGQEPHGYTF
TRBV27	.	TRBJ2-1	.	TGTGCCAGCAGTTTAGATGTCGGGACGGGCAATGAGCAGTTCTTC	CASSLDVGTGNEQFF
TRBV29-1	.	TRBJ2-7	.	TGCAGCGTTGAAGATGCGGCAGGGGACCGCTACGAGCAGTACTTC	CSVEDAAGDRYEQYF
TRBV4-1	.	TRBJ1-1	.	TGCGCCAGCAGCCAAGAATCCCCCGAAGCGCACAGAAGAAACACTGAAGCTTTCTTT	CASSQESPEAHRRNTEAFF
TRBV28	.	TRBJ2-3	.	TGTGCCAGCAGCCCCTTAGGGGAAGATACGCAGTATTTT	CASSPLGEDTQYF
TRBV7-8	.	TRBJ2-1	TRBD2	TGTGCCAGCAGCTGGAGCGGGAGATGGGAGCAGTTCTTC	CASSWSGRWEQFF
TRBV29-1	.	TRBJ2-1	.	TGCAGCGTTGGAGGCTCCTACAATGAGCAGTTCTTC	CSVGGSYNEQFF
TRBV11-2	.	TRBJ1-2	.	TGTGCCAGCAGCTCCCACCTTAACTATGGCTACACCTTC	CASSSHLNYGYTF
TRBV7-9	.	TRBJ1-1	TRBD1	TGTGCCAGCAGCCTTGTGGGGTCATGGGACAGGGGCCCTATCACTGAAGCTTTCTTT	CASSLVGSWDRGPITEAFF
TRBV2	.	TRBJ2-1	.	TGTGCCAGCAGTGATTTGGGGGATGAGCAGTTCTTC	CASSDLGDEQFF
TRBV7-8	.	TRBJ1-4	.	TGTGCCAGCAGTTTAAGCCCGGGACACCCGAATGAAAAACTGTTTTTT	CASSLSPGHPNEKLFF